The T cell receptor (beta chain) described here comes from a study of shared clonotypes between healthy human individuals. The CDR3 spans 16 residues. CDR1 and CDR2 from the germline V gene are SGHKS and YYEKEE (reference sequence). The V end was cut by 3 bases, the J end by 1 base, with 14 bases between. The study, taken as a whole, reports: Among donors, sharing of clonotypes was expected to be affected by sequencing depth. In this cohort, only blood was sampled, and tissue repertoires likely differ.

The authors distributed each subset's genomic DNA evenly over several immunoSEQ plates. Clones were sequenced by immunoSEQ multiplex PCR, and TCRdb holds only the in-frame ones, with some missing. The repertoire includes about 1 million clones, approximately 70% of them detected once, and over 1.3% sits in the top ten. A word on this clone: Its antigen is not identified.

CD4+ cells yielded CD45RA+ naive and CD45RA-negative memory subsets. Sequencing used memory CD4+ T cells sorted from blood. Subset defined: CD45RA-negative fraction. V usage is TRBV5-5 and J usage is TRBJ1-5; maybe TRBD1 (5 bases). This sequence originates from a man aged 18 to 29 in good health. The CDR3 DNA is TGTGCCAGCAGCTCCGCCCTTGGGGACAGCAATCAGCCCCAGCATTTT. Amino acid sequence: CASSSALGDSNQPQHF.